This T cell receptor beta chain was retrieved from a study of blood T cells in healthy people across ages. Sample-barcoded 5' priming and a J-beta primer mix drove a second PCR of 7 to 11 cycles. Each of the cDNA molecules was tagged by a template-switch adaptor with 12 random nucleotides. TCRdb analysed the 5' RACE reads with MiXCR anew, one entry per CDR3 protein. The data show about 1,800,000 distinct CDR3 sequences, with roughly 27% seen just once and roughly 8% held by the top ten. General study findings and limits: For the donors, CMV status was unknown and possibly confounded expanded clonotype changes.

This clonotype has more than one count but fewer than ten. Its antigen is not identified. Trimming took 3 bases from V and 0 from J; bases not matched to a gene: 3. The CDR3 spans 14 residues. Per germline, CDR1 DFQATT and CDR2 SNEGSKA (reference sequence). This TCR derives from a woman in her 30s in good health. V usage is TRBV20-1 and J usage is TRBJ2-3, with 7 nucleotides matching TRBD2. Sample: blood. This chain's CDR3 is CSASTGGSTDTQYF. CDR3 bases: TGCAGTGCTAGCACGGGGGGTAGCACAGATACGCAGTATTTT.